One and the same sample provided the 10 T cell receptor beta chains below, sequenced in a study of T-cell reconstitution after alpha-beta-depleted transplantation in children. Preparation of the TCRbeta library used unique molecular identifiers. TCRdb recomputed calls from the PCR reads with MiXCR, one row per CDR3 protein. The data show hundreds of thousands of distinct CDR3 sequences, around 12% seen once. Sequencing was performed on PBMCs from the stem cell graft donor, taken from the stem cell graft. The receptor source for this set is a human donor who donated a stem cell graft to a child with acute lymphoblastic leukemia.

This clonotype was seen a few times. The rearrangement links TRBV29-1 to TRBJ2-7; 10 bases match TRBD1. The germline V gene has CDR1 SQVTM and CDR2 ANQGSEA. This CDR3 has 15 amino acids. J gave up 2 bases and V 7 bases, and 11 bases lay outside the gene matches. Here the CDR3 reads CSALAGTGAPYEQYF. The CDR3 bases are TGCAGCGCCCTCGCCGGGACAGGGGCCCCCTACGAGCAGTACTTC.

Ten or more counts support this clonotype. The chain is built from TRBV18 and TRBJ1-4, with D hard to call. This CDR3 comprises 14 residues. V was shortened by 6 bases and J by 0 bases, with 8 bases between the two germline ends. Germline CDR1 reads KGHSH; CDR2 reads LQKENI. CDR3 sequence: CASSFSATNEKLFF. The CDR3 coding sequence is TGTGCCAGCTCTTTTAGTGCAACTAATGAAAAACTGTTTTTT.

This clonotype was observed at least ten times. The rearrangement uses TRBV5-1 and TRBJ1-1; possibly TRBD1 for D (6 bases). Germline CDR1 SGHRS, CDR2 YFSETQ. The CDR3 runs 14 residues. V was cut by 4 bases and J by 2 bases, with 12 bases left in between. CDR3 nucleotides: TGCGCCAGCAGCCCTGGGGGCTTTAACACTGAAGCTTTCTTT. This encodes CASSPGGFNTEAFF.

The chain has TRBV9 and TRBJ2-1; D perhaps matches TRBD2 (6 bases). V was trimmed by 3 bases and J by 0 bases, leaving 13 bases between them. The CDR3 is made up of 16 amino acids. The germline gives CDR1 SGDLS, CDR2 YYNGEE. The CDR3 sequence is CASSARAGGSYNEQFF. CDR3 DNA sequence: TGTGCCAGCAGCGCCCGGGCCGGGGGCTCCTACAATGAGCAGTTCTTC.

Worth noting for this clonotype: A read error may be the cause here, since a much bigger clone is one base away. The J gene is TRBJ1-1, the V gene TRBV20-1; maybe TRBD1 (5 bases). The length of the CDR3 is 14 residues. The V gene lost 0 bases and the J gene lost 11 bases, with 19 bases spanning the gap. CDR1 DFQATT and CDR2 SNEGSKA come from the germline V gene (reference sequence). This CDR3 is CSARDPRVSTPAFF. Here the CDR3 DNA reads TGCAGTGCTAGAGATCCCAGGGTTTCAACTCCGGCTTTCTTT.

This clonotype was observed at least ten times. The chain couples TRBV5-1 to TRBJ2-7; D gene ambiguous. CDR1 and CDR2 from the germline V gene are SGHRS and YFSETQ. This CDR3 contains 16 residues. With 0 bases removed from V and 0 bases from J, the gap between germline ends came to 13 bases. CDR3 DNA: TGCGCCAGCAGCTTGGGAGGTTCCCCTGCCTCCTACGAGCAGTACTTC. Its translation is CASSLGGSPASYEQYF.

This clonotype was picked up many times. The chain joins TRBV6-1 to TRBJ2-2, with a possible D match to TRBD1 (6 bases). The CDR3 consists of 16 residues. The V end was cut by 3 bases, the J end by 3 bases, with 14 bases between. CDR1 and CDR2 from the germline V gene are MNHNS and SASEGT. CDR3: CASSDPTGWDTGELFF. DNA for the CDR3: TGTGCCAGCAGTGACCCCACAGGGTGGGACACCGGGGAGCTGTTTTTT.

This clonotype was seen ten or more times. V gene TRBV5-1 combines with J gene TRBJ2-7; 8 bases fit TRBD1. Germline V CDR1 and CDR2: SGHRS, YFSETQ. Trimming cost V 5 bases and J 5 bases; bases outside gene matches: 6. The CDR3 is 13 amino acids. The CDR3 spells CASRGQGSHEQYF. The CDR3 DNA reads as TGCGCCAGCAGAGGACAGGGATCCCACGAGCAGTACTTC.

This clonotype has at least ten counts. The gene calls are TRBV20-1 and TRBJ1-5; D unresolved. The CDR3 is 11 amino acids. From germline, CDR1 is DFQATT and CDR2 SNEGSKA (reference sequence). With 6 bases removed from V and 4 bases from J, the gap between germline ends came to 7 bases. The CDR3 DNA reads TGCAGTGCACGGTTAAATCAGCCCCAGCATTTT. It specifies CSARLNQPQHF.

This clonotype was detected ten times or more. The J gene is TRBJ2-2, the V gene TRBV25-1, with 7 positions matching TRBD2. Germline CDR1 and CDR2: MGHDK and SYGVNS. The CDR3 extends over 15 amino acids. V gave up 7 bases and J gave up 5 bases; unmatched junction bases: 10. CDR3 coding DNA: TGTGCCAGCACCGATGGGAGGGGTGGAACCGGGGAGCTGTTTTTT. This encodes CASTDGRGGTGELFF. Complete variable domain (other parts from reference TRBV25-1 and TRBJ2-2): EADIYQTPRYLVIGTGKKITLECSQTMGHDKMYWYQQDPGMELHLIHYSYGVNSTEKGDLSSESTVSRIRTEHFPLTLESARPSHTSQYLCASTDGRGGTGELFFGEGSRLTVL.